The clone carrying this T cell receptor (beta chain) has a handful of counts. Its matching antigen is unknown. The data originate from a study of T-cell memory formation after mild COVID-19. Overall study findings and caveats: Later expanders leaned CD4+, whereas day 15 to 85 contracting clones were balanced CD4/CD8. Contracting clones localized mainly to CM and EM when CD4+ and mainly to EMRA when CD8+. The authors left the SARS-CoV-2 specificity of second-wave clones peaking on day 37 unconfirmed.

Per the germline V gene, CDR1 is SNHLY and CDR2 is FYNNEI. The CDR3 has 15 amino acids. The V and J ends lost 6 bases and 5 bases, in that order; junction bases with no gene match: 12. The TCR alpha and TCR beta cDNA libraries, bearing sample barcodes and UMIs, were generated by 5'RACE using constant-segment primers. TCRdb used MiXCR to reprocess the 5' RACE reads, holding one entry per CDR3 protein. This table holds about 81,000 distinct CDR3 sequences, roughly 25% found once. V usage is TRBV2 and J usage is TRBJ2-7; 8 nucleotides line up with TRBD2. The clonotype comes from a man aged 18 to 30 who had mild COVID-19 (a few samples of this study predate the infection). Cell type and time point are not known. Sequenced sample: PBMCs or a T cell subset sorted from them (not recorded which). The CDR3: CASRYLAGALDEQYF. The CDR3 bases are TGTGCCAGCAGATACCTAGCGGGTGCCCTGGACGAGCAGTACTTC.